This is a list of T cell receptor beta chains from one sample in a study of Ad26.COV2.S vaccination and SARS-CoV-2 variants. The method was immunoSEQ multiplex PCR; TCRdb's version includes in-frame clones alone and lacks a portion of them. The table has 400,000 to 500,000 clones, over 75% seen once. The starting material was peripheral blood, obtained in a trial of Ad26.COV2.S vaccine versus placebo. The receptors originated from a person between 18 and 59 years old who received the Ad26.COV2.S COVID-19 vaccine or a placebo. CDR3s include the opening cysteine and the closing phenylalanine or tryptophan.

cdr3_aa: CASCLGLPRTDTQYF
v_call: TRBV6-2/TRBV6-3
j_call: TRBJ2-3

cdr3_aa: CASSISGGANYGYTF
v_call: TRBV19
j_call: TRBJ1-2

cdr3_aa: CASSPRSGPLPVEAFF
v_call: TRBV18
j_call: TRBJ1-1

cdr3_aa: CASSFGVEQYF
v_call: TRBV5-4
j_call: TRBJ2-7

cdr3_aa: CASSPGAGAHYGYTF
v_call: TRBV5-1
j_call: TRBJ1-2

cdr3_aa: CSAAGISGNTIYF
v_call: TRBV29-1
j_call: TRBJ1-3

cdr3_aa: CARSLRGPGNTIYF
v_call: TRBV5-3
j_call: TRBJ1-3

cdr3_aa: CSVRQGGNSPLHF
v_call: TRBV29-1
j_call: TRBJ1-6

cdr3_aa: CASSPTRLAGVPDTQYF
v_call: TRBV7-2
j_call: TRBJ2-3

cdr3_aa: CARSPRGVPAACQGNTIYF
v_call: TRBV5-3
j_call: TRBJ1-3

cdr3_aa: CASSYPETQYF
v_call: TRBV6-2/TRBV6-3
j_call: TRBJ2-5

cdr3_aa: CASSSRGGSPDTQYF
v_call: TRBV11-2
j_call: TRBJ2-3

cdr3_aa: CASSLRAGDSGNTIYF
v_call: TRBV11-2
j_call: TRBJ1-3

cdr3_aa: CASSLGETQYF
v_call: TRBV27
j_call: TRBJ2-5

cdr3_aa: CASSPREDTEAFF
v_call: TRBV7-3
j_call: TRBJ1-1

cdr3_aa: CASDEVPDTQYF
v_call: TRBV6-5
j_call: TRBJ2-3